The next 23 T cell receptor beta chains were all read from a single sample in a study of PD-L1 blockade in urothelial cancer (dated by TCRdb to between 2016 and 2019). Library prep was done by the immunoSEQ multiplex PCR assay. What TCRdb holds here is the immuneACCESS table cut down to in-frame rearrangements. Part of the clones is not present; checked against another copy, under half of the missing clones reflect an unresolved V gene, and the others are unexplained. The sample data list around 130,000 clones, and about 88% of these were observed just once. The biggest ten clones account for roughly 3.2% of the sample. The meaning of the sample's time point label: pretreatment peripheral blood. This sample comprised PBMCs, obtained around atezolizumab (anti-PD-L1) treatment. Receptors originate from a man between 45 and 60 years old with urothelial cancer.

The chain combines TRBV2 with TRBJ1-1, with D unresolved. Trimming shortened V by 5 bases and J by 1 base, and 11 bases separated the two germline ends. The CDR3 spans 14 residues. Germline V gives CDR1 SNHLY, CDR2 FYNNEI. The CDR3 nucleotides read TGTGCCAGCAGTTCCCTCCGGGAGAACACTGAAGCTTTCTTT. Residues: CASSSLRENTEAFF.

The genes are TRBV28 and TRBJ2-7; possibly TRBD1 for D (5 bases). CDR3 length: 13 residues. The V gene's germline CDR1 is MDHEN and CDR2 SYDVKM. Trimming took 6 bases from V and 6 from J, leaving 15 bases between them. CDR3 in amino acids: CASSLPTEVEQYF. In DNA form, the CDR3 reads TGTGCCAGCAGCCTGCCGACAGAAGTCGAGCAGTACTTC.

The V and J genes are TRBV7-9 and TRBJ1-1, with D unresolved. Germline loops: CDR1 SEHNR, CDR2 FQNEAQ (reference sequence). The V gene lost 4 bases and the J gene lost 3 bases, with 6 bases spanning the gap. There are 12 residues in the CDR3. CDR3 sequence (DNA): TGTGCCAGCAGCTCAGATTACACTGAAGCTTTCTTT. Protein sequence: CASSSDYTEAFF.

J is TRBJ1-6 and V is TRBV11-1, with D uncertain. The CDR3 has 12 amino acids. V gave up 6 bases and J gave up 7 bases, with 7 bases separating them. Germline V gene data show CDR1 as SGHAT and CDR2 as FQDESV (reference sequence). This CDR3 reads CASSTQNSPLHF. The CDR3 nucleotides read TGTGCCAGCAGTACACAGAATTCACCCCTCCACTTT.

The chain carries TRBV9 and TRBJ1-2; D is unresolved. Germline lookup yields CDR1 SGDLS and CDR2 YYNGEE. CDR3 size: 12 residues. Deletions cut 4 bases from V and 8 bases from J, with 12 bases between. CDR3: CASSQSSRGYTF. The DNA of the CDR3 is TGTGCCAGCAGCCAATCCTCGAGGGGCTACACCTTC.

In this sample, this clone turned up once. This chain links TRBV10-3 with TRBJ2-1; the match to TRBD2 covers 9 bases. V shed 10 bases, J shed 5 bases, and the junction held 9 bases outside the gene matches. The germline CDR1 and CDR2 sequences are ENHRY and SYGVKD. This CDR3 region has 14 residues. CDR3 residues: CATEIAGVNNEQFF. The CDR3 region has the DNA TGTGCCACCGAGATAGCGGGAGTCAACAATGAGCAGTTCTTC.

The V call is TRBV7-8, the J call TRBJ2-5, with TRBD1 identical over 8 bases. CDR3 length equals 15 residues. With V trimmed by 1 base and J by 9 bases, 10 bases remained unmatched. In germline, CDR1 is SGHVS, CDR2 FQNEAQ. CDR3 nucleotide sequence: TGTGCCAGCAGCTTAGAGGACAGGGCTCCCTTGTCCCAGTACTTC. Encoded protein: CASSLEDRAPLSQYF.

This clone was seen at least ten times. DNA of the CDR3: TGTGCCAGCTCACCCGACCCGAGACTAAGGACTGAAGCTTTCTTT. Residues: CASSPDPRLRTEAFF. This rearrangement joins TRBV18 to TRBJ1-1, with unresolved D. CDR3 size: 15 residues. CDR1 is KGHSH, CDR2 LQKENI, per germline. Deletions cut 3 bases from V and 5 bases from J, with 16 bases between.

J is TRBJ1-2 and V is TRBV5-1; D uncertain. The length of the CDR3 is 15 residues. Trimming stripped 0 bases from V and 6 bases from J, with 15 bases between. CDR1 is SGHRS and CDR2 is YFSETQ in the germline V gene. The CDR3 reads CASSLDLGGWNGYTF. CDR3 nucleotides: TGCGCCAGCAGCTTGGACTTAGGCGGTTGGAATGGCTACACCTTC.

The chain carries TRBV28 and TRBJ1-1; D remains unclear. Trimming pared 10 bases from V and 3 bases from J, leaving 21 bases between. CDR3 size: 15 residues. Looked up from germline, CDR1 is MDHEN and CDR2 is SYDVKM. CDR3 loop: CATDPAYEGDTEAFF. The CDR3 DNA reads TGTGCCACCGACCCTGCGTATGAGGGTGACACTGAAGCTTTCTTT.

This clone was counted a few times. CDR3 in amino acids: CASSEGPRETQYF. In DNA, the CDR3 is TGCGCCAGCAGCGAGGGTCCCAGGGAGACCCAGTACTTC. The chain has TRBV5-1 and TRBJ2-5, with D possibly matching TRBD2 (5 bases). With 4 bases removed from V and 5 bases from J, the gap between germline ends came to 12 bases. The CDR3 runs to 13 residues. Germline lookup yields CDR1 SGHRS and CDR2 YFSETQ.

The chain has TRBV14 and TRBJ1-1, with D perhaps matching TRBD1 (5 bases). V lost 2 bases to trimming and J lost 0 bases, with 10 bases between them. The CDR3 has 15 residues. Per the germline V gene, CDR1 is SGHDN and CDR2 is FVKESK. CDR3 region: CASSQYRQMNTEAFF. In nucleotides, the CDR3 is TGTGCCAGCAGCCAATACCGACAGATGAACACTGAAGCTTTCTTT.

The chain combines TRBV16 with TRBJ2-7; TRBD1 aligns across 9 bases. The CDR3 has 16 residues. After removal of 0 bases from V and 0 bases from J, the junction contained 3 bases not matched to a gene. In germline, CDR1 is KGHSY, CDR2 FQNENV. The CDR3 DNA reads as TGTGCCAGCAGCCAATCGAGGGACAGGGTCTCCTACGAGCAGTACTTC. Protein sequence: CASSQSRDRVSYEQYF.

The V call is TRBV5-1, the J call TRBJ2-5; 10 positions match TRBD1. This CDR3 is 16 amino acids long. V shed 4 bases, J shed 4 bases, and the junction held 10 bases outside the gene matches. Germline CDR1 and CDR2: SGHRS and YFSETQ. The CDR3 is CASSVTGTGELETQYF. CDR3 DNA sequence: TGCGCCAGCAGCGTAACCGGGACAGGGGAACTAGAGACCCAGTACTTC.

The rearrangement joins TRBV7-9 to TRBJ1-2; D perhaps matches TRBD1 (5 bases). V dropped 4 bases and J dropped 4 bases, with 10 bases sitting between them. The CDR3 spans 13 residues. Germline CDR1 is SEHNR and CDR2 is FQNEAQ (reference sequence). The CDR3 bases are TGTGCCAGCAGCTCGACAGTGTCCTATGGCTACACCTTC. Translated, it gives CASSSTVSYGYTF. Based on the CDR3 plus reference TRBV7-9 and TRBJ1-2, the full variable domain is DTGVSQNPRHKITKRGQNVTFRCDPISEHNRLYWYRQTLGQGPEFLTYFQNEAQLEKSRLLSDRFSAERPKGSFSTLEIQRTEQGDSAMYLCASSSTVSYGYTFGSGTRLTVV.

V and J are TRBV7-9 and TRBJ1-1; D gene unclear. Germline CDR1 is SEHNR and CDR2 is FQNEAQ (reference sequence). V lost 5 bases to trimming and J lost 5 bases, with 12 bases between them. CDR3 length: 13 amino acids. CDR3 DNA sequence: TGTGCCAGCAGCCCGGACGGGAGGACTGAAGCTTTCTTT. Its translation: CASSPDGRTEAFF.

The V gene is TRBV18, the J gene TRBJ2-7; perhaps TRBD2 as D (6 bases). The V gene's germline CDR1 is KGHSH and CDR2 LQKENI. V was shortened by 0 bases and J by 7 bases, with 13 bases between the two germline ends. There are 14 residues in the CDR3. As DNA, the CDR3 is TGTGCCAGCTCACCACCTCAAGGGACTGGAGAGCAGTACTTC. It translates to CASSPPQGTGEQYF.

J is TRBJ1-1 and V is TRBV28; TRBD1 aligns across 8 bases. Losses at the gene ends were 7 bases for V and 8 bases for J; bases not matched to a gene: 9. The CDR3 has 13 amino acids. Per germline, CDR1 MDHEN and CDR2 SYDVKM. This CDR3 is CASKTQGAREAFF. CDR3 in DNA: TGTGCCAGCAAAACCCAGGGGGCCCGGGAAGCTTTCTTT.

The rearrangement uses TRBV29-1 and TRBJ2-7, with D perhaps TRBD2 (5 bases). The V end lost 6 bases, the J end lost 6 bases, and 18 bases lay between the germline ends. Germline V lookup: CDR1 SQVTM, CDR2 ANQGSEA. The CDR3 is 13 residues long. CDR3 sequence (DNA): TGCAGCGTCGCTCCGGGGAGATATACCGAGCAGTACTTC. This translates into CSVAPGRYTEQYF.

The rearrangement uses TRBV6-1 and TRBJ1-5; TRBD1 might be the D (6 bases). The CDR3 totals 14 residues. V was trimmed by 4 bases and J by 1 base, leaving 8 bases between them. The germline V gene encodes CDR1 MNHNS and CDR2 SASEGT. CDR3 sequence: CASSGRGSNQPQHF. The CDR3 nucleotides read TGTGCCAGCAGTGGCAGGGGAAGCAATCAGCCCCAGCATTTT.

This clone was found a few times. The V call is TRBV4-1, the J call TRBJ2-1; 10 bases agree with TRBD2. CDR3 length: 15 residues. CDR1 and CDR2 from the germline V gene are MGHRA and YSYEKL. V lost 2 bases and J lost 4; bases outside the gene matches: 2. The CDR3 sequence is CASSQTSGVYNEQFF. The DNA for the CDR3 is TGCGCCAGCAGCCAAACTAGCGGGGTATACAATGAGCAGTTCTTC.

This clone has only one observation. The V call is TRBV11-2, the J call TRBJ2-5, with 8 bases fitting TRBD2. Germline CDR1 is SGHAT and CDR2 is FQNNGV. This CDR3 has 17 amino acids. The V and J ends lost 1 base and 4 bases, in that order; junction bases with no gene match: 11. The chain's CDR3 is CASSLGGGAGVGETQYF. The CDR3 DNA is TGTGCCAGCAGCTTAGGGGGGGGAGCGGGAGTGGGAGAGACCCAGTACTTC.

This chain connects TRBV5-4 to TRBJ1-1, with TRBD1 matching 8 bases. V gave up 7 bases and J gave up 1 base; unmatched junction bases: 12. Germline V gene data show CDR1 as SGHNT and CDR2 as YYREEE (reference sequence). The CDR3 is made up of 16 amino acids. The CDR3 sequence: CASLKHRGTENTEAFF. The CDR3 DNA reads TGTGCCAGCCTTAAACACAGGGGGACGGAGAACACTGAAGCTTTCTTT. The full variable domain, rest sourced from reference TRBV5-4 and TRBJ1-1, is ETGVTQSPTHLIKTRGQQVTLRCSSQSGHNTVSWYQQALGQGPQFIFQYYREEENGRGNFPPRFSGLQFPNYSSELNVNALELDDSALYLCASLKHRGTENTEAFFGQGTRLTVV.